The present T cell receptor beta chain was sequenced within a study of blood T cell repertoires in COVID-19. Study information: Sources were T cells, B-cell-depleted T cells, or PBMCs; the material itself was cDNA or gDNA.

This table comes from immunoSEQ multiplex PCR, and its TCRdb copy is limited to in-frame clones, with some not included. Here the sample spans around 200,000 clones, over 75% being singletons. CDR3 size: 14 residues. CDR1 and CDR2 (germline): MDHEN, SYDVKM. V lost 3 bases to trimming and J lost 5 bases; unmatched junction nucleotides: 0. This receptor was identified in a woman between 40 and 55 years old with acute COVID-19. V and J are TRBV28 and TRBJ2-5, with 13 bases matching TRBD2. The sequenced material came from PBMCs or T cells enriched from blood (not recorded which). DNA of the CDR3: TGTGCCAGCAGTTTGACTAGCGGGGGGGAGACCCAGTACTTC. This gives the protein CASSLTSGGETQYF.